Listed below are T cell receptor beta chains from one sample, sequenced in a study of blood T cell repertoires in COVID-19. Profiled with immunoSEQ multiplex PCR; TCRdb holds only in-frame clones, not every one. The table includes 300,000 to 350,000 clones, roughly 86% detected once. Sequenced sample: PBMCs or T cells enriched from blood (not recorded which). These receptors originate from a woman under 30 who had recovered from COVID-19. Each CDR3 is given with its conserved first and last residue. D genes are given only for firm matches. Expanded clones get a size class; other rows say once, few or many, or leave the size out.

clone_size: NA; j_call: TRBJ2-6; v_call: TRBV29-1; d_call: TRBD1; cdr3_aa: CSAGTVSNVLTF; cdr3_nt: TGCAGCGCTGGGACAGTATCCAACGTCCTGACTTTC
clone_size: NA; j_call: TRBJ2-2; v_call: TRBV19; d_call: NA; cdr3_aa: CASSMYTTNTGELFF; cdr3_nt: TGTGCCAGTAGTATGTACACTACGAACACCGGGGAGCTGTTTTTT
clone_size: NA; j_call: TRBJ2-7; v_call: TRBV10-3; d_call: NA; cdr3_aa: CAISDTNSAYEQYF; cdr3_nt: TGTGCCATCAGTGATACTAATTCTGCGTACGAGCAGTACTTC
clone_size: NA; j_call: TRBJ1-2; v_call: TRBV3-1/TRBV3-2; d_call: TRBD1; cdr3_aa: CASSQVLGWTGPNYGYTF; cdr3_nt: TGTGCCAGCAGCCAAGTCTTGGGTTGGACAGGACCAAACTATGGCTACACCTTC
clone_size: NA; j_call: TRBJ1-5; v_call: TRBV6-2/TRBV6-3; d_call: TRBD1; cdr3_aa: CASSYSQGEGDQPQHF; cdr3_nt: TGTGCCAGCAGTTACTCGCAGGGGGAAGGCGATCAGCCCCAGCATTTT
clone_size: NA; j_call: TRBJ1-5; v_call: TRBV6-5; d_call: TRBD1; cdr3_aa: CASSYSTGGGQPQHF; cdr3_nt: TGTGCCAGCAGTTACTCGACAGGGGGGGGCCAGCCCCAGCATTTT
clone_size: once; j_call: TRBJ2-7; v_call: TRBV7-2; d_call: TRBD1; cdr3_aa: CASSPDPRQGFDEQYF; cdr3_nt: TGTGCCAGCAGCCCAGACCCCCGACAGGGGTTCGACGAGCAGTACTTC
clone_size: once; j_call: TRBJ1-1; v_call: TRBV4-1; d_call: NA; cdr3_aa: CASSQDAGIMGGAFF; cdr3_nt: TGCGCCAGCAGCCAAGACGCGGGAATAATGGGGGGAGCTTTCTTT
clone_size: NA; j_call: TRBJ2-3; v_call: TRBV4-3; d_call: NA; cdr3_aa: CASSQGTGPYTQYF; cdr3_nt: TGCGCCAGCAGCCAAGGGACTGGACCATATACGCAGTATTTT
clone_size: NA; j_call: TRBJ2-2; v_call: TRBV28; d_call: TRBD1; cdr3_aa: CASRRDRGGTGELFF; cdr3_nt: TGTGCCAGCAGGCGGGACAGGGGGGGTACCGGGGAGCTGTTTTTT
clone_size: NA; j_call: TRBJ2-7; v_call: TRBV6-5; d_call: TRBD2; cdr3_aa: CASSYSGGPKNEQYF; cdr3_nt: TGTGCCAGCAGTTACTCGGGAGGGCCGAAAAACGAGCAGTACTTC
clone_size: NA; j_call: TRBJ1-2; v_call: TRBV7-9; d_call: NA; cdr3_aa: CASSLAAIGGDYGYTF; cdr3_nt: TGTGCCAGCAGCTTAGCGGCCATTGGGGGCGACTATGGCTACACCTTC
clone_size: NA; j_call: TRBJ1-2; v_call: TRBV5-1; d_call: TRBD1; cdr3_aa: CASSSLQGADYGYTF; cdr3_nt: TGCGCCAGCAGCTCCCTACAGGGGGCAGACTATGGCTACACCTTC
clone_size: NA; j_call: TRBJ1-1; v_call: TRBV6-5; d_call: NA; cdr3_aa: CASISVGGVNTEAFF; cdr3_nt: TGTGCCAGCATCTCGGTGGGGGGTGTGAACACTGAAGCTTTCTTT
clone_size: NA; j_call: TRBJ1-6; v_call: TRBV6-5; d_call: NA; cdr3_aa: CASSRQGHNSPLHF; cdr3_nt: TGTGCCAGCAGTCGGCAGGGCCATAATTCACCCCTCCACTTT
clone_size: NA; j_call: TRBJ2-7; v_call: TRBV11-2; d_call: NA; cdr3_aa: CASSLDSGTYEQYF; cdr3_nt: TGTGCCAGCAGCTTAGACTCAGGAACCTACGAGCAGTACTTC
clone_size: NA; j_call: TRBJ2-5; v_call: TRBV6-2/TRBV6-3; d_call: NA; cdr3_aa: CASSWGGLLSQETQYF; cdr3_nt: TGTGCCAGCAGTTGGGGTGGACTCCTGTCACAAGAGACCCAGTACTTC
clone_size: NA; j_call: TRBJ2-7; v_call: TRBV4-2; d_call: TRBD2; cdr3_aa: CASSQPTSGGNYEQYF; cdr3_nt: TGTGCCAGCAGCCAACCGACTAGCGGGGGGAACTACGAGCAGTACTTC
clone_size: NA; j_call: TRBJ1-1; v_call: TRBV15; d_call: TRBD1; cdr3_aa: CATSRDRGVGTEAFF; cdr3_nt: TGTGCCACCAGCAGGGACAGGGGAGTGGGCACTGAAGCTTTCTTT
clone_size: once; j_call: TRBJ2-7; v_call: TRBV7-2; d_call: TRBD2; cdr3_aa: CASSLGPSGRSYEQYF; cdr3_nt: TGTGCCAGCAGCTTAGGCCCTAGCGGGAGGTCCTACGAGCAGTACTTC
clone_size: few; j_call: TRBJ2-1; v_call: TRBV7-9; d_call: NA; cdr3_aa: CASSRDSYNEQFF; cdr3_nt: TGTGCCAGCAGCCGGGACTCCTACAATGAGCAGTTCTTC
clone_size: NA; j_call: TRBJ1-4; v_call: TRBV5-4; d_call: NA; cdr3_aa: CASSLRGAQKLFF; cdr3_nt: TGTGCCAGCAGCTTGCGGGGGGCGCAGAAACTGTTTTTT
clone_size: NA; j_call: TRBJ1-2; v_call: TRBV10-3; d_call: NA; cdr3_aa: CAISESSYGYTF; cdr3_nt: TGTGCCATCAGTGAGTCGAGCTATGGCTACACCTTC
clone_size: few; j_call: TRBJ1-5; v_call: TRBV4-3; d_call: NA; cdr3_aa: CASSQRRGSNQPQHF; cdr3_nt: TGCGCCAGCAGCCAAAGACGGGGGAGCAATCAGCCCCAGCATTTT
clone_size: NA; j_call: TRBJ2-7; v_call: TRBV28; d_call: TRBD1; cdr3_aa: CASSLQPGTAAGEQYF; cdr3_nt: TGTGCCAGCAGTTTGCAGCCGGGGACAGCCGCTGGCGAGCAGTACTTC
clone_size: once; j_call: TRBJ2-7; v_call: TRBV5-1; d_call: TRBD2; cdr3_aa: CASSPRTRFNEQYF; cdr3_nt: TGCGCCAGCAGCCCGAGGACTAGATTTAACGAGCAGTACTTC
clone_size: NA; j_call: TRBJ2-7; v_call: TRBV5-1; d_call: NA; cdr3_aa: CASSLDGVAYEQYF; cdr3_nt: TGCGCCAGCAGCTTGGACGGGGTGGCCTACGAGCAGTACTTC
clone_size: NA; j_call: TRBJ1-1; v_call: TRBV6-1; d_call: NA; cdr3_aa: CASSDSIVGTEAFF; cdr3_nt: TGTGCCAGCAGTGATTCGATTGTCGGGACTGAAGCTTTCTTT
clone_size: NA; j_call: TRBJ1-1; v_call: TRBV5-1; d_call: NA; cdr3_aa: CASSPSGLQNTEAFF; cdr3_nt: TGCGCCAGCAGCCCCTCGGGACTGCAGAACACTGAAGCTTTCTTT
clone_size: NA; j_call: TRBJ2-7; v_call: TRBV7-2; d_call: NA; cdr3_aa: CASSLFQGKTYEQYF; cdr3_nt: TGTGCCAGCAGCTTATTCCAGGGGAAGACCTACGAGCAGTACTTC
clone_size: NA; j_call: TRBJ2-3; v_call: TRBV3-1/TRBV3-2; d_call: TRBD2; cdr3_aa: CASSQVTGGGTDTQYF; cdr3_nt: TGTGCCAGCAGCCAAGTTACGGGGGGGGGCACAGATACGCAGTATTTT
clone_size: few; j_call: TRBJ1-6; v_call: TRBV4-3; d_call: NA; cdr3_aa: CASSFGSGNQESPLHF; cdr3_nt: NA
clone_size: NA; j_call: TRBJ1-6; v_call: TRBV28; d_call: NA; cdr3_aa: CASSLRRGNSPLHF; cdr3_nt: TGTGCCAGCAGTTTACGCAGGGGCAATTCACCCCTCCACTTT
clone_size: NA; j_call: TRBJ2-1; v_call: TRBV4-3; d_call: TRBD2; cdr3_aa: CASSQDLREGPYNEQFF; cdr3_nt: TGCGCCAGCAGCCAAGATCTACGGGAGGGACCCTACAATGAGCAGTTCTTC
clone_size: NA; j_call: TRBJ1-4; v_call: TRBV7-8; d_call: NA; cdr3_aa: CASSETGNSAKLFF; cdr3_nt: TGTGCCAGCAGCGAGACCGGGAACTCTGCAAAACTGTTTTTT
clone_size: NA; j_call: TRBJ1-3; v_call: TRBV7-9; d_call: NA; cdr3_aa: CASSLAWPSGNTIYF; cdr3_nt: TGTGCCAGCAGCTTAGCGTGGCCCTCTGGAAACACCATATATTTT
clone_size: NA; j_call: TRBJ2-2; v_call: TRBV9; d_call: NA; cdr3_aa: CASSAPGTSPSGELFF; cdr3_nt: TGTGCCAGCAGCGCCCCGGGAACTAGTCCTTCCGGGGAGCTGTTTTTT
clone_size: NA; j_call: TRBJ2-1; v_call: TRBV24-1; d_call: TRBD2; cdr3_aa: CATSDWTSGAYNEQFF; cdr3_nt: TGTGCCACCAGTGATTGGACTAGCGGAGCCTACAATGAGCAGTTCTTC
clone_size: NA; j_call: TRBJ2-5; v_call: TRBV9; d_call: TRBD1; cdr3_aa: CASSGPDRGVEETQYF; cdr3_nt: TGTGCCAGCAGCGGGCCGGACAGGGGCGTCGAGGAGACCCAGTACTTC
clone_size: NA; j_call: TRBJ1-2; v_call: TRBV28; d_call: NA; cdr3_aa: CASSHRQVSYGYTF; cdr3_nt: TGTGCCAGCAGCCACCGACAGGTTTCCTATGGCTACACCTTC
clone_size: NA; j_call: TRBJ2-3; v_call: TRBV5-3; d_call: TRBD2; cdr3_aa: CARSLRLAADTQYF; cdr3_nt: TGTGCCAGAAGCTTAAGACTAGCTGCAGATACGCAGTATTTT
clone_size: NA; j_call: TRBJ1-2; v_call: TRBV7-2; d_call: NA; cdr3_aa: CASSLGREGGYTF; cdr3_nt: TGTGCCAGCAGCTTGGGCAGGGAAGGCGGCTACACCTTC
clone_size: once; j_call: TRBJ2-7; v_call: TRBV7-9; d_call: TRBD1; cdr3_aa: CASSSDRGQGGHEQYF; cdr3_nt: TGTGCCAGCAGCTCGGATCGGGGACAGGGGGGCCACGAGCAGTACTTC
clone_size: NA; j_call: TRBJ2-7; v_call: TRBV18; d_call: NA; cdr3_aa: CASSPRASAYEQYF; cdr3_nt: TGTGCCAGCTCACCGAGGGCGTCTGCCTACGAGCAGTACTTC
clone_size: once; j_call: TRBJ1-4; v_call: TRBV15; d_call: NA; cdr3_aa: CATTPRGTNEKLFF; cdr3_nt: TGTGCCACCACACCCCGGGGTACAAATGAAAAACTGTTTTTT
clone_size: once; j_call: TRBJ1-2; v_call: TRBV4-1; d_call: NA; cdr3_aa: CASSQVTSSGYTF; cdr3_nt: TGCGCCAGCAGCCAAGTTACTTCTTCCGGCTACACCTTC
clone_size: NA; j_call: TRBJ1-5; v_call: TRBV12-3/TRBV12-4; d_call: NA; cdr3_aa: CASSSRVDQPQHF; cdr3_nt: TGTGCCAGCAGTTCGAGGGTCGATCAGCCCCAGCATTTT
clone_size: few; j_call: TRBJ1-2; v_call: TRBV9; d_call: TRBD1; cdr3_aa: CASSDGQGLYGYTF; cdr3_nt: TGTGCCAGCAGCGACGGACAGGGACTCTATGGCTACACCTTC
clone_size: NA; j_call: TRBJ2-2; v_call: TRBV4-1; d_call: TRBD2; cdr3_aa: CASSQWLLAGVYTGELFF; cdr3_nt: TGCGCCAGCAGCCAGTGGTTATTAGCGGGGGTCTACACCGGGGAGCTGTTTTTT
clone_size: NA; j_call: TRBJ1-2; v_call: TRBV11-1; d_call: NA; cdr3_aa: CASSLAGQGGPANYGYTF; cdr3_nt: TGTGCCAGCAGCTTAGCGGGCCAGGGAGGACCCGCTAACTATGGCTACACCTTC
clone_size: NA; j_call: TRBJ2-2; v_call: TRBV7-3; d_call: NA; cdr3_aa: CASSPFGTANTGELFF; cdr3_nt: TGTGCCAGCAGCCCCTTCGGGACTGCGAACACCGGGGAGCTGTTTTTT
clone_size: NA; j_call: TRBJ2-7; v_call: TRBV18; d_call: NA; cdr3_aa: CASSPQIGLNSYEQYF; cdr3_nt: TGTGCCAGCTCACCACAAATCGGACTTAACTCCTACGAGCAGTACTTC
clone_size: once; j_call: TRBJ1-5; v_call: TRBV27; d_call: TRBD1; cdr3_aa: CASSPTPGQTNQPQHF; cdr3_nt: TGTGCCAGCAGTCCAACACCGGGACAGACAAATCAGCCCCAGCATTTT